This TCR beta chain came from a study of cytomegalovirus exposure and HLA in healthy donors (dated by TCRdb to the late 2010s). Concerning the study at large: An earlier analysis of some 550 of the donors reported approximately 290 Gb of sequence data and 100 million to 130 million unique TCR beta sequences from 150 million to 200 million T cells. Of the 300 to 500 genotyped donors, 65% to 90% were placed in the genetic ancestry cluster associated with self-reported Caucasian donors. In addition to the first cohort of roughly 700 subjects, a separate validation cohort of 120 different subjects was used. Among 398 genotyped donors of the cohort, an average of around 250,000 unique TCR beta nucleotide sequences was sequenced per donor, of which 15% to 20% were non-productive. To study patterns of TCR occurrence, a later analysis re-analyzed previously published TCR beta repertoires from around 660 donors and added high-resolution HLA genotyping. An early release covering roughly 600 HLA-typed donors comprised roughly 300 gigabases of sequencing data and around 86 million unique TCR sequences. The aim of the study was to test whether cataloging public T cell receptors could identify signatures of past pathogen exposure. Rather than drawing on any new phenotypic data, the later analysis identified candidate immune exposures from TCR beta sequences and the way those sequences occurred across donors. Donor age, sex, ethnicity and CMV serostatus were compiled together with the repertoire data. Typing coverage varied by locus: roughly 629-640 donors for A, B, C, DRB1 and DQB1; around 560 for DQA1; more than 600 for DPA1; approximately 450 for DPB1. Every repertoire in the discovery cohort had been generated on one and the same sequencing platform. Four to six DR-DQ haplotypes were handled as single units for association and clustering, since linkage in the cohort was strong. High-throughput TCR immunosequencing, statistical association of individual TCRs with disease status, and machine learning were combined to predict cytomegalovirus infection status. To decide whether each TCR beta V gene segment behaved as functional or pseudogenic, an earlier analysis of approximately 620 of the donors relied on high-throughput TCR beta sequencing. Class I and class II HLA loci were covered by the typing at four-digit resolution. Using immunosequencing, the study profiled T cell repertoires from 666 subjects and related those repertoires to cytomegalovirus serostatus. In a later genetic analysis, genome-wide SNP genotypes for about three fifths of the 666 donors were used, and that subset was treated as a discovery cohort. Study-wide findings and limitations: Over 15 rarely observed V segments, including chromosome 9 orphons, were excluded from the earlier analysis of about 500 of the donors because counts were too low. The authors suggested that the approach could potentially be generalized to other disease states and immunological phenotypes. In an earlier analysis of around 600 of the donors, most TCR beta V segments appeared in productive rearrangements about 87% or about 30% of the time, broadly matching IMGT annotations. A later analysis found that most CMV-associated TCR beta chains appeared HLA-restricted, with HLA associations seemingly driven largely by CMV exposure. Specific HLA alleles were associated with 15,000 to 20,000 TCR beta sequences at a false discovery rate of 0.05 in a later analysis. HLA typing was unavailable for some donors at each locus, so association tests used only the typed subset. A later genetic analysis reported fewer N-insertions in productive TCRs among donors in an Asian-associated ancestry cluster than the roughly 700-donor mean. A later analysis found that TCR association rates varied across HLA loci, with DRB1 alleles showing the most associated TCRs and HLA-C alleles the fewest. When HLA alleles, especially DR and DQ, strongly co-occurred, TCR associations were difficult to assign to individual alleles. In both the original and validation cohorts, the classifier was reported to diagnose cytomegalovirus status with high specificity and sensitivity. A few of the identified cytomegalovirus-associated TCR beta chains were confirmed in vitro to be specific for cytomegalovirus antigens. A total of around 150 TCR beta chains were listed by the study as associated with cytomegalovirus. Because the 87-base-pair reads could not distinguish some IMGT-functional V segments, including TRBV6-2 and TRBV6-3, those segments were excluded. CMV serostatus was the only immune exposure information available for the cohort. A further reported finding was that TCR beta sequences accurately predicted the HLA-A and HLA-B alleles for most subjects in the first cohort. Most TCR sequences were seen in very few donors, while some public TCRs were found in many individuals. Sequencing depth was assumed to be roughly uniform across donors in the presence/absence analyses, though that assumption may not hold. In a later genetic analysis, a missense DCLRE1C variant was associated with V-gene and J-gene trimming of TCR beta chains, and the association was replicated in an independent cohort. Several of the top co-occurrence clusters appeared to be linked to parvovirus B19, influenza, CMV and Epstein-Barr virus, according to a later analysis. The cohort was sequenced for TCR beta chains only, and without alpha or paired-chain data the features that could be detected were limited. A cluster of highly shared sequence variants was judged likely to represent a technical artifact of the sequencing pipeline. Correlated functional status among segregating V segments might reflect linkage disequilibrium, but an unknown experimental factor could not be ruled out. A later analysis found that HLA-associated TCR beta chains were more clonally expanded and had lower generation probabilities than equally common non-associated chains.

Receptor amplification or capture employed the immunoSEQ multiplex PCR assay. For the multiplex PCR, a mixture combining 60 forward primers for TCR Vbeta segments and 13 reverse primers for TCR Jbeta segments was used. The CDR3 region of rearranged TCR beta genes was amplified from genomic DNA with a multiplex PCR assay. On the Illumina HiSeq System, the amplified TCR beta libraries were sequenced as 87-base-pair reads. The source study handled its data this way. In a later analysis, tens of millions of unique TCR beta chains were counted across the approximately 670 repertoires, and roughly 11 million of these chains were shared by at least two donors. Raw reads were error-corrected and collapsed into unique sequences by a nearest-neighbor algorithm in which closely related sequences were merged to remove PCR and sequencing errors. CDR3 sequences were aligned to IMGT reference sequences to assign V, D and J gene segments. For a sequence to be retained, a match of at least six nucleotides was required to both a V gene segment and a J gene segment. A rearrangement counted as productive if the CDR3 had no stop codons and remained in frame with V and J, and every other rearrangement counted as non-productive. CDR3 was defined by IMGT convention, running from the second conserved V-encoded cysteine to the conserved J-encoded phenylalanine. The earlier analysis of a few hundred of the donors excluded sequences that lacked an unambiguous match to a single V gene segment. In an earlier analysis of almost 600 of the donors, a V segment was called functional when productive rearrangements were above 56.7%, and segregating when the standard deviation between donors exceeded 5%. A statistical classification framework was developed to diagnose cytomegalovirus status using the catalog of TCR beta chain sequences. In a later analysis, TCR nucleotide sequences were compared against IMGT/GENE-DB human TR gene sequences so that V and J genes could be assigned. In a later analysis, CDR3 sequences and most-parsimonious VDJ recombination scenarios were assigned using the TCRdist pipeline. In a later analysis, each TCR beta chain was defined by its CDR3 amino acid sequence together with its V-gene family, and reads lacking a unique V-gene family were excluded. In a later analysis, approximately 590 highly shared, low-generation-probability nucleotide sequences were removed to address suspected cross-contamination and a sequencing artifact. In a later analysis, a clonal expansion index was calculated for each public chain from normalized within-repertoire ranks of inferred template counts. In a later analysis, generation probabilities were computed using a VDJ recombination model fitted to out-of-frame rearrangements, and the results were checked against IGoR. A later analysis scored TCR-TCR, TCR-HLA and TCR-CMV co-occurrence with hypergeometric tests, applying a repertoire-size bias correction to TCR pairs. False discovery rates were estimated in a later analysis by permuting HLA or CMV assignments 20 times. A later analysis grouped co-occurring TCRs with DBSCAN, adding TCRdist sequence similarity when clustering within HLA-allele-positive subsets. For co-occurrence clustering, repertoires with fewer than 30,000 or more than 120,000 public chains were excluded, along with roughly 5 repertoires with anomalous nucleotide sharing. The clones in this table, taken by TCRdb from immuneACCESS, are in-frame only. Not every clone is retained; where verified, under half of the shortfall comes from an unresolved V gene, and the cause of the rest is unknown. That table supplies the V and J calls and clone size; D and trimming were determined from the DNA. For this sample the table gives 150,000 to 200,000 clones, of which under 70% were detected only once. In total, the top ten clones hold 8% to 13% of the sample.

In the case of this clone: Its antigen is currently not known. Per-base qualities were not stored, and no clone one base away is much larger.

The CDR3, from cysteine to phenylalanine, totals 16 residues. Just CDR3 DNA is preserved here, 48 bases in frame from base 1. Via the germline V gene, CDR1 is MNHNS and CDR2 SASEGT. Here V drops 1 base and J drops 1 base, and the junction holds 4 bases not matched to any gene. The cohort was made up of 500 to 800 healthy bone marrow donors. At the time of sampling, all cohort members were nominally healthy, though unrecorded immune exposures were likely present. The donor was CMV seropositive and belonged to the group of a few hundred seropositive cohort members. Every donor gave a peripheral blood sample, and the peripheral blood mononuclear cells from that sample were used for TCR beta sequencing. The Qiagen DNeasy Blood Extraction Kit was used to extract genomic DNA from the blood cell samples.

This receptor was taken from a man younger than 40 in good health and CMV-seropositive. The V and J segments used are TRBV6-1 and TRBJ1-2; TRBD1 agrees with 9 junctional bases. The sequenced sample was PBMCs. At the DNA level, the sequence is TGTGCCAGCAGTGAAGGGGGGACAGGGATTAACTATGGCTACACCTTC. This yields the protein CASSEGGTGINYGYTF.